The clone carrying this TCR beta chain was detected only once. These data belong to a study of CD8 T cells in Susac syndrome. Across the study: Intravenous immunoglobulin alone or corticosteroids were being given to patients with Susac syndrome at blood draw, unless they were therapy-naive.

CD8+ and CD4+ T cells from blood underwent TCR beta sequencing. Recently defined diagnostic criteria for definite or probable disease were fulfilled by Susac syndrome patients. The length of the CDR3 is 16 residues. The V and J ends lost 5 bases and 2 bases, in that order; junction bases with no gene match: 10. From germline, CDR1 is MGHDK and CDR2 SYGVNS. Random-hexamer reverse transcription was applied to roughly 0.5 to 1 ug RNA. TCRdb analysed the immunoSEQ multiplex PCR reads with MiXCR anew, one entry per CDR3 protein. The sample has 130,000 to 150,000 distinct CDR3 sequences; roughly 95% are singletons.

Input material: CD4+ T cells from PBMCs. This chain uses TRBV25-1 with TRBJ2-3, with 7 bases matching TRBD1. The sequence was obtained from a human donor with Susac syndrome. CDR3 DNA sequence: TGTGCCAGCAGTCCCCGACAGGGTAGATCCACAGATACGCAGTATTTT. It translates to CASSPRQGRSTDTQYF.